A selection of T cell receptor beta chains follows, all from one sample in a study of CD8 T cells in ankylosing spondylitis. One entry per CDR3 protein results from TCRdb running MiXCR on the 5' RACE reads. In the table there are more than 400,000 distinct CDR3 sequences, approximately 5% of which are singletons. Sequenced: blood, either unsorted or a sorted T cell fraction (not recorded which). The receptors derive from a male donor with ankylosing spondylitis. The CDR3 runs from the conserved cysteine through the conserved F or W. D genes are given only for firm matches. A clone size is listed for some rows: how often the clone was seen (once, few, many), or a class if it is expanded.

TGTGCCAGCAGTTACGCTAGCGGGAACACCGGGGAGCTGTTTTTT	CASSYASGNTGELFF	TRBD2	many	TRBV6-2/TRBV6-3	TRBJ2-2
TGTGCCAGCACCCCGGGGGTGGGCACCGGGGAGCTGTTTTTT	CASTPGVGTGELFF	NA	few	TRBV6-1	TRBJ2-2
TGTGCCAGCAGCTTAGGAGGGACAGGGGATGTTTTGGAGCAGTACTTC	CASSLGGTGDVLEQYF	TRBD1	NA	TRBV13	TRBJ2-7
TGTGCCAGCAGCCGCGAGGGCAACTATGGCTACACCTTC	CASSREGNYGYTF	NA	many	TRBV12-3/TRBV12-4	TRBJ1-2
TGCGCCAGCAGCTTTACTAGGGGCAGCTACGAGCAGTACTTC	CASSFTRGSYEQYF	NA	many	TRBV5-1	TRBJ2-7
TGCGCCAGCAGAGAAACAGGGGTCACCCACACCGGGGAGCTGTTTTTT	CASRETGVTHTGELFF	TRBD1	many	TRBV5-1	TRBJ2-2
TGTGCCAGCAGCTTTTCCGCGGGAGACTTCTACGAGCAGTACTTC	CASSFSAGDFYEQYF	TRBD2	many	TRBV7-2	TRBJ2-7
TGTGCCATCAGTGATTCCGACAGGGTAAGAAACTACAATGAGCAGTTCTTC	CAISDSDRVRNYNEQFF	TRBD1	many	TRBV10-3	TRBJ2-1
TGTGCCAGCAGCTTAGGGGGGGGAGGGTCCTTCGCCTACGAGCAGTACTTC	CASSLGGGGSFAYEQYF	TRBD2	NA	TRBV7-2	TRBJ2-7
TGTGCCTGGAGGGCGTCAGGCCGATCACCCCTCCACTTT	CAWRASGRSPLHF	NA	few	TRBV30	TRBJ1-6
TGTGCCAGCAGCCCTTCACTAGCGGCAGATACGCAGTATTTT	CASSPSLAADTQYF	TRBD2	NA	TRBV7-2	TRBJ2-3
TGTGCCAGCACCCTGGGTAGACAGGGGGGAACATTAGCCAAAAACATTCAGTACTTC	CASTLGRQGGTLAKNIQYF	TRBD1	NA	TRBV2	TRBJ2-4
TGTGCCATCAGTGAGAGAGCGGGAGGGTACGAGCAGTACTTC	CAISERAGGYEQYF	TRBD2	many	TRBV10-3	TRBJ2-7
TGTGCCAGCAGCTTCGGGACAGAGGCAGAGCAGTACTTC	CASSFGTEAEQYF	TRBD1	many	TRBV7-9	TRBJ2-7
TGTGCCAGTAGTATTGCAGATTATGGCTACACCTTC	CASSIADYGYTF	NA	many	TRBV19	TRBJ1-2
TGTGCCAGCAACCCAAGGTCGGGAGGGCGCACCGGGGAGCTGTTTTTT	CASNPRSGGRTGELFF	TRBD2	many	TRBV7-9	TRBJ2-2
TGTGCCATCAGCCCCGGCTACGAGCAGTACTTC	CAISPGYEQYF	NA	many	TRBV10-3	TRBJ2-7
TGCGCCAGCAGCCCCCCGACAGGGGGCGGCACTGAAGCTTTCTTT	CASSPPTGGGTEAFF	TRBD1	NA	TRBV5-1	TRBJ1-1
TGCAGCGTTAGGACCTGGGGGGAAGCTTTCTTT	CSVRTWGEAFF	NA	many	TRBV29-1	TRBJ1-1
TGCGCCAGTTTAAATACAGGGGGCAATGAGCAGTTCTTC	CASLNTGGNEQFF	TRBD1	many	TRBV5-1	TRBJ2-1
TGTGCCACCAGCCTGGGCGGAGGGGACCAAGAGACCCAGTACTTC	CATSLGGGDQETQYF	NA	NA	TRBV15	TRBJ2-5
TGCGCCAGCAGCTTGGGTAAAAGGGGGCGTCTGGTAGCTAACTATGGCTACACCTTC	CASSLGKRGRLVANYGYTF	TRBD1	many	TRBV5-1	TRBJ1-2
TGCGCCAGCAGCTTGGCCCTCGACAGTTCCGAAAAACTGTTTTTT	CASSLALDSSEKLFF	NA	few	TRBV5-1	TRBJ1-4
TGTGCCAGCAGTGACCGGGAGTATAACTATGGCTACACCTTC	CASSDREYNYGYTF	NA	many	TRBV6-1	TRBJ1-2
TGCGCCAGCAGCCAAGAAGAAGAGACCCAGTACTTC	CASSQEEETQYF	NA	few	TRBV5-1	TRBJ2-5
TGCAGTGCTCCCAATAACGGGCAAGAGGGGAACACTGAAGCTTTCTTT	CSAPNNGQEGNTEAFF	NA	many	TRBV20-1	TRBJ1-1
TGCAGTGCTACTACAGGGATATTGGAGACCCAGTACTTC	CSATTGILETQYF	NA	many	TRBV20-1	TRBJ2-5
TGTGCCAGCAGCTCGTATGGACGGGGCGGCTACACCTTC	CASSSYGRGGYTF	NA	many	TRBV12-3/TRBV12-4	TRBJ1-2
TGCGCCAGCAGCTTTGGATGGGGGGACAAGAGAAGCCATGAAGCTTTCTTT	CASSFGWGDKRSHEAFF	NA	few	TRBV5-1	TRBJ1-1
TGTGCCAGCAGCCAAGATGGACATAAAAGCTATGGCTACACCTTC	CASSQDGHKSYGYTF	NA	many	TRBV4-2	TRBJ1-2
TGTGCCAGCAGCCCCCGGGCGGGGCACAATGAGCAGTTCTTC	CASSPRAGHNEQFF	NA	many	TRBV9	TRBJ2-1
TGTGCCAGCAGTTTGCTACAGGGGAACTCACCCCTCCACTTT	CASSLLQGNSPLHF	TRBD1	many	TRBV12-3/TRBV12-4	TRBJ1-6
TGCAGCGTTAGCACACAGTTCACAGATACGCAGTATTTT	CSVSTQFTDTQYF	NA	many	TRBV29-1	TRBJ2-3
TGCAGTGCTAGTCCCTACTCCTACGAGCAGTACTTC	CSASPYSYEQYF	NA	many	TRBV20-1	TRBJ2-7
TGCGCCAGCGGCCAAGATCCCGGCTCCTACAATGAGCAGTTCTTC	CASGQDPGSYNEQFF	NA	NA	TRBV4-3	TRBJ2-1
TGTGCCATCCAAAAGTTTGGGGGAAACTACGAGCAGTACTTC	CAIQKFGGNYEQYF	NA	many	TRBV10-3	TRBJ2-7
TGTGCCAGCAGTGGGGGAAGGAGTTCACCCCTCCACTTT	CASSGGRSSPLHF	NA	many	TRBV27	TRBJ1-6
TGTGCCAGCAGTTTTAACTCGGTCTTAAGTCAGGGAGGCTACACCTTC	CASSFNSVLSQGGYTF	NA	many	TRBV12-3/TRBV12-4	TRBJ1-2
TGTGCCAGCAGTTTATTACAGGGGCTATCCTACGAGCAGTACTTC	CASSLLQGLSYEQYF	TRBD1	many	TRBV28	TRBJ2-7
TGTGCCAGCAGTTTACCTACCTCTGGGGCCAACGTCCTGACTTTC	CASSLPTSGANVLTF	NA	many	TRBV12-3/TRBV12-4	TRBJ2-6
TGTGCCAGCAGCTTGGCCGTATGGACTAAGAACACTGAAGCTTTCTTT	CASSLAVWTKNTEAFF	NA	many	TRBV5-6	TRBJ1-1
TGTGCCAGCAGCCAAGTCCGTCGAGCGGGGTCCTACGAGCAGTACTTC	CASSQVRRAGSYEQYF	TRBD2	once	TRBV3-1	TRBJ2-7
TGCAGTGCCCCCGGGGTCAGATTTGGAGATACGCAGTATTTT	CSAPGVRFGDTQYF	NA	many	TRBV20-1	TRBJ2-3
TGCAGCGTTGGGCCACACGGAACTAACTATGGCTACACCTTC	CSVGPHGTNYGYTF	NA	many	TRBV29-1	TRBJ1-2
TGTGCCAGCAGCTTAGGTTTCACCGGGGAGCTGTTTTTT	CASSLGFTGELFF	NA	many	TRBV7-2	TRBJ2-2
TGTGCCAATCGGGACACACCGAACACTGAAGCTTTCTTT	CANRDTPNTEAFF	NA	many	TRBV10-3	TRBJ1-1
TGCGCCAGCAGCTTGGAGCCAGGGATGAACTATGGCTACACCTTC	CASSLEPGMNYGYTF	NA	many	TRBV5-1	TRBJ1-2
TGTGCCAGCAGACGGTCCCCGAGCACTGAAGCTTTCTTT	CASRRSPSTEAFF	NA	many	TRBV12-3/TRBV12-4	TRBJ1-1
TGCAGTGCTAGGTTCGTGGGTCCTAGCTCCTACGAGCAGTACTTC	CSARFVGPSSYEQYF	NA	many	TRBV20-1	TRBJ2-7
TGTGCCAGCAGTCCCGGGATAGCGGGGGGAGAAGATACGCAGTATTTT	CASSPGIAGGEDTQYF	TRBD2	NA	TRBV28	TRBJ2-3